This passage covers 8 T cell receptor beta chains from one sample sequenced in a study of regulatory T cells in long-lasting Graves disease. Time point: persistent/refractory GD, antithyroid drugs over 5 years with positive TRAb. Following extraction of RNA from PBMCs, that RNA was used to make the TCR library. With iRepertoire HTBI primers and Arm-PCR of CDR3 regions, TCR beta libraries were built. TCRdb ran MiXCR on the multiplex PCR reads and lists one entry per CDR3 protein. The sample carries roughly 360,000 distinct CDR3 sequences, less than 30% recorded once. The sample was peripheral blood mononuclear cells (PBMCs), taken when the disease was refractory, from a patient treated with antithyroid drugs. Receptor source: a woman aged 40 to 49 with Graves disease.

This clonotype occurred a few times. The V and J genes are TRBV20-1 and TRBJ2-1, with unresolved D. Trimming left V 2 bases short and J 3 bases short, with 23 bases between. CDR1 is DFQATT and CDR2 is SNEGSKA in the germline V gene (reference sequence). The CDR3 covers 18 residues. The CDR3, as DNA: TGCAGTGCTAGAACTACGTCGGCAGTTTCCTCCAGCTACAATGAGCAGTTCTTC. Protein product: CSARTTSAVSSSYNEQFF.

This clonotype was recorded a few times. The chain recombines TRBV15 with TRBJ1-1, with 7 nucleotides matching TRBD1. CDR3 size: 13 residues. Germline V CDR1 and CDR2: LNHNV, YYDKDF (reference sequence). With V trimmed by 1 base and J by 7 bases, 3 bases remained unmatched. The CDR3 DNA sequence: TGTGCCACCAGCAGAGGACAGGGTCGTGAAGCTTTCTTT. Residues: CATSRGQGREAFF.

CDR3 in DNA: TGTGCCAGCAGCCCGGGGGGGGAGTCCACAGATACGCAGTATTTT. Amino acids: CASSPGGESTDTQYF. The chain recombines TRBV28 with TRBJ2-3; 8 bases match TRBD2. This CDR3 is built from 15 residues. The V segment lost 6 bases and the J segment 2 bases; nucleotides outside the gene matches: 7. Germline CDR1 reads MDHEN; CDR2 reads SYDVKM.

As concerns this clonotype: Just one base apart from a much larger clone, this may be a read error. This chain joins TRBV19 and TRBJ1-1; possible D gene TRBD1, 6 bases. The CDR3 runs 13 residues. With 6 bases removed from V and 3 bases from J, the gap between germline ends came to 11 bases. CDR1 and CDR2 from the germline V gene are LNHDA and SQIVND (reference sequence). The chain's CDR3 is CASREEGDTEAFF. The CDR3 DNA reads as TGTGCCAGTAGAGAGGAGGGGGACACTGAAGCTTTCTTT.

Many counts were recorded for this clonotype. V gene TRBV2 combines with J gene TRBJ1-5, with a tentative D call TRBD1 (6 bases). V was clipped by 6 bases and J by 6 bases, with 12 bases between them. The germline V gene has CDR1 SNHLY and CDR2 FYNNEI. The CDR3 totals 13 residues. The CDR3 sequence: CASSAQGGQPQHF. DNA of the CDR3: TGTGCCAGCAGCGCACAGGGCGGTCAGCCCCAGCATTTT.

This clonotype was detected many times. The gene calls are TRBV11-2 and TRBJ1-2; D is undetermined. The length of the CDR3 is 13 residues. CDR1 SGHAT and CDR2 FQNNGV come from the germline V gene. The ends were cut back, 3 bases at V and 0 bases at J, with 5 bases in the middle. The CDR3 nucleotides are TGTGCCAGCAGCTTCGAGCCTAACTATGGCTACACCTTC. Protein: CASSFEPNYGYTF.

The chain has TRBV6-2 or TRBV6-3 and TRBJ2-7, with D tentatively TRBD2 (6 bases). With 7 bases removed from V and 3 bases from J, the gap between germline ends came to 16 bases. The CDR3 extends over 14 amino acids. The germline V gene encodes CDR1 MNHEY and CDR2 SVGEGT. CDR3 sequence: CASIRSGSHYEQYF. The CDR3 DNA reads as TGTGCCAGCATTCGTAGCGGAAGCCACTACGAGCAGTACTTC.

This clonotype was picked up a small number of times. The CDR3 coding sequence is TGTGCCACCAGTGATTCCGGACAGGCGGGTAATAACTATGGCTACACCTTC. Its translation is CATSDSGQAGNNYGYTF. V is TRBV24-1 and J is TRBJ1-2; TRBD1 agrees at 7 bases. Unmatched junction bases numbered 9, after V lost 2 bases and J lost 1 base. The CDR3 has 17 amino acids. Per germline, CDR1 KGHDR and CDR2 SFDVKD.